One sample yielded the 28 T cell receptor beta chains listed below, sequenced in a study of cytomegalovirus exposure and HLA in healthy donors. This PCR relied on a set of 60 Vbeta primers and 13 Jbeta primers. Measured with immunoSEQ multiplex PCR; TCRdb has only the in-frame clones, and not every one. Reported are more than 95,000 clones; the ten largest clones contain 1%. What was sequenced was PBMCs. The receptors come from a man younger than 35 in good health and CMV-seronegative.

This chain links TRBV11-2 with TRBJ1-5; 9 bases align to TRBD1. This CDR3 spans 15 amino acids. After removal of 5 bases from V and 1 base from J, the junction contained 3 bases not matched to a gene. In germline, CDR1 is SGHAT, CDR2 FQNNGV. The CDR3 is CASSPTGGSNQPQHF. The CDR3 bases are TGTGCCAGCAGCCCGACAGGGGGGAGCAATCAGCCCCAGCATTTT.

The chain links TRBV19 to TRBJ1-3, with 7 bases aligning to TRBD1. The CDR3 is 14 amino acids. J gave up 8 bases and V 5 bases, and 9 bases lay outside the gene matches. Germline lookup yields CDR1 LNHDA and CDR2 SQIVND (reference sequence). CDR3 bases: TGTGCCAGTAGTGTTTACAGGGGAGAAGACACCATATATTTT. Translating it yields CASSVYRGEDTIYF.

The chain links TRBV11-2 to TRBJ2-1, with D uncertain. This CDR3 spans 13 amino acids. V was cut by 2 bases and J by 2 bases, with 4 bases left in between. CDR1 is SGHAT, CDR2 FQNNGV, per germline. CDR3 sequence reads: CASSLTAYNEQFF. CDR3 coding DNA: TGTGCCAGCAGCTTAACTGCCTACAATGAGCAGTTCTTC.

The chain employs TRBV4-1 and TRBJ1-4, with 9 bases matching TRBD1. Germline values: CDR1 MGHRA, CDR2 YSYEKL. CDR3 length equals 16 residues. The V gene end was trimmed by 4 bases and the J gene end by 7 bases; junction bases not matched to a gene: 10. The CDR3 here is CASSLTRTGVSEKLFF. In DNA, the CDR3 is TGCGCCAGCAGCCTTACGAGGACAGGGGTGTCTGAAAAACTGTTTTTT.

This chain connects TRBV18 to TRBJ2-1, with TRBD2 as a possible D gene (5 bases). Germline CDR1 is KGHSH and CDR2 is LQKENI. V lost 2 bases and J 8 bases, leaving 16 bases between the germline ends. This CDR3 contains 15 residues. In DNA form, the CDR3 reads TGTGCCAGCTCACCAGGGCTCGAGGACTCCGATGAGCAGTTCTTC. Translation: CASSPGLEDSDEQFF.

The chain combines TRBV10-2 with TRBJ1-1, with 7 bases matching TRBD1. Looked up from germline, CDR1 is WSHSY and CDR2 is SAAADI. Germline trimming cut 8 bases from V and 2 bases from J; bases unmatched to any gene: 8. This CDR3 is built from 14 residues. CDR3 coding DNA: TGCGCCAGCGTGGACAGGAAGGTAAACACTGAAGCTTTCTTT. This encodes CASVDRKVNTEAFF.

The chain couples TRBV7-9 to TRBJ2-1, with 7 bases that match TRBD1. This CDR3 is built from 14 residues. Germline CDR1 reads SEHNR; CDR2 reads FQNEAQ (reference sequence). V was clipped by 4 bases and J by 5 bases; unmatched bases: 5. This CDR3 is CASSSTGRNNEQFF. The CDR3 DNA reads TGTGCCAGCAGCTCGACAGGGAGAAACAATGAGCAGTTCTTC.

The CDR3 DNA follows: TGTGCCAGCAGCGACTACAGGGGGGGGGAAGAGACCCAGTACTTC. This translates into CASSDYRGGEETQYF. The chain recombines TRBV7-9 with TRBJ2-5, with D tentatively TRBD1 (8 bases). Trimming pared 5 bases from V and 3 bases from J, leaving 16 bases between. Germline lookup yields CDR1 SEHNR and CDR2 FQNEAQ (reference sequence). This CDR3 region has 15 residues.

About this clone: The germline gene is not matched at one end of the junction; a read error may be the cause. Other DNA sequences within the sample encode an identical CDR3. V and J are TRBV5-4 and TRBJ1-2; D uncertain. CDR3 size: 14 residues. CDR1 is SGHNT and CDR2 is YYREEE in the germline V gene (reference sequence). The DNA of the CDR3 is TGTGCCAGCAGCCCGACGGAAGCAGGCTATGGTTACACCTTC. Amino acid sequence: CASSPTEAGYGYTF. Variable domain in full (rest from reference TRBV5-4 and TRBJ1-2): ETGVTQSPTHLIKTRGQQVTLRCSSQSGHNTVSWYQQALGQGPQFIFQYYREEENGRGNFPPRFSGLQFPNYSSELNVNALELDDSALYLCASSPTEAGYGYTFGSGTRLTVV.

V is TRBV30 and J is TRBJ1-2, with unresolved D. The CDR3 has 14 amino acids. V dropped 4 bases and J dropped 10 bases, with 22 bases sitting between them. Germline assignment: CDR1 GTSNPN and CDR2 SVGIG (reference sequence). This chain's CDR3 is CAWTGPGRRSPYTF. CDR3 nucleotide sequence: TGTGCCTGGACCGGCCCGGGGAGACGGTCCCCCTACACCTTC. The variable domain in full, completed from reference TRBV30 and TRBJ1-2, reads SQTIHQWPATLVQPVGSPLSLECTVEGTSNPNLYWYRQAAGRGLQLLFYSVGIGQISSEVPQNLSASRPQDRQFILSSKKLLLSDSGFYLCAWTGPGRRSPYTFGSGTRLTVV.

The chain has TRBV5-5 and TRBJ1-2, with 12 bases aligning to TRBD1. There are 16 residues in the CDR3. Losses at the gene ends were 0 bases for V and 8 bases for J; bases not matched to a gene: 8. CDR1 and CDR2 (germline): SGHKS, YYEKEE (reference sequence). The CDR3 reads CASSLVRDRGLQGYTF. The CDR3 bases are TGTGCCAGCAGCTTGGTCAGGGACAGGGGGCTTCAAGGCTACACCTTC.

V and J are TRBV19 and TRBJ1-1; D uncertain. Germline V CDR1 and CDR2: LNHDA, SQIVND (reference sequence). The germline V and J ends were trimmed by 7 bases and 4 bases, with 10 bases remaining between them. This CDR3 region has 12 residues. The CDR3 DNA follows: TGTGCCAGTACCATCGGGTTCACTGAAGCTTTCTTT. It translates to CASTIGFTEAFF.

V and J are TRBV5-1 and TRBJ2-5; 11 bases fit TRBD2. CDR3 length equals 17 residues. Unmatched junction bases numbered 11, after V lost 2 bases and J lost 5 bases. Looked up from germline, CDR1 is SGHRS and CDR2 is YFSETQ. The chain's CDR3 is CASSLPTSGTQGETQYF. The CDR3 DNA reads TGCGCCAGCAGCTTACCGACTAGCGGGACCCAGGGGGAGACCCAGTACTTC.

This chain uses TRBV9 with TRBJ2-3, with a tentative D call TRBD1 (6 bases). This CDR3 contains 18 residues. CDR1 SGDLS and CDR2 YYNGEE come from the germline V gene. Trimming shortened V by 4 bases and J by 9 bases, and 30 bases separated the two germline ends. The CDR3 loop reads CASSQRGAVGGQGRTQYF. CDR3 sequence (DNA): TGTGCCAGCAGCCAGAGGGGAGCGGTAGGGGGACAAGGGAGAACGCAGTATTTT.

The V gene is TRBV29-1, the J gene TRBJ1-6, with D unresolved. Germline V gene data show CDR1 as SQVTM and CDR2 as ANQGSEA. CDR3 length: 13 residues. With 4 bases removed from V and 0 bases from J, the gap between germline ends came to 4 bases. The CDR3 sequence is CSVASSYNSPLHF. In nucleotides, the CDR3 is TGCAGCGTTGCGAGCTCCTATAATTCACCCCTCCACTTT.

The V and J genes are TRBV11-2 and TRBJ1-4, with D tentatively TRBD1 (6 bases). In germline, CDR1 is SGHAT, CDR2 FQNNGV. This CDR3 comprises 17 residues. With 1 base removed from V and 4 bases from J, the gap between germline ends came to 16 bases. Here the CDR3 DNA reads TGTGCCAGCAGCTTAGGAGGCAGGGGCGGAAGTAATGAAAAACTGTTTTTT. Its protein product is CASSLGGRGGSNEKLFF.

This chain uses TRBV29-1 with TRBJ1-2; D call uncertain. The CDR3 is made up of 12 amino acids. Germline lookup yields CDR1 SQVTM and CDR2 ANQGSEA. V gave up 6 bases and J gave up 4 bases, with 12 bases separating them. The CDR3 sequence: CSVGVDGYGYTF. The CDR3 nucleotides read TGCAGCGTGGGAGTGGATGGCTATGGCTACACCTTC.

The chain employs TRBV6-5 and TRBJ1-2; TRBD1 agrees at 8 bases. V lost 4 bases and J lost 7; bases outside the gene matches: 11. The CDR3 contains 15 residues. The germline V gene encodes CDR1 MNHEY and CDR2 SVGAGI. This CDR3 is CASSFGTGHGFGYTF. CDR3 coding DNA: TGTGCCAGCAGTTTTGGGACAGGACATGGCTTTGGCTACACCTTC.

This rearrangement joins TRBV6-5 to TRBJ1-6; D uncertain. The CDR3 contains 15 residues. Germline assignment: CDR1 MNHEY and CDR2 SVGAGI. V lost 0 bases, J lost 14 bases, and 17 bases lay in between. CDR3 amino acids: CASSYSRRLGVALHF. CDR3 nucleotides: TGTGCCAGCAGTTACTCGCGGAGGCTTGGAGTGGCCCTCCACTTT.

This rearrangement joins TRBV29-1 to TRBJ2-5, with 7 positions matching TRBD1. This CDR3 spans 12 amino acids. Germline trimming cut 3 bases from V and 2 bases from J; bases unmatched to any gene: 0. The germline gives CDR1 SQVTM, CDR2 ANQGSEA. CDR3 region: CSVDRGQETQYF. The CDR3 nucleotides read TGCAGCGTTGACAGGGGGCAAGAGACCCAGTACTTC.

CDR3 amino acids: CASSLSDRGRGYTF. The CDR3 nucleotides are TGTGCCAGCAGCTTATCGGACAGGGGCCGTGGCTACACCTTC. The chain has TRBV5-6 and TRBJ1-2; TRBD1 aligns across 9 bases. V lost 2 bases to trimming and J lost 7 bases; unmatched junction nucleotides: 6. Germline CDR1 SGHDT, CDR2 YYEEEE. The CDR3 contains 14 residues.

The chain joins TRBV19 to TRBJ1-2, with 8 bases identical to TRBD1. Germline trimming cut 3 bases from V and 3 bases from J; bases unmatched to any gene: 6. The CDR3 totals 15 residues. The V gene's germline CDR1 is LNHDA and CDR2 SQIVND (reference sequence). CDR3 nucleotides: TGTGCCAGTAGTATGTCAGGGGGCGCGGACTATGGCTACACCTTC. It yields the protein CASSMSGGADYGYTF.

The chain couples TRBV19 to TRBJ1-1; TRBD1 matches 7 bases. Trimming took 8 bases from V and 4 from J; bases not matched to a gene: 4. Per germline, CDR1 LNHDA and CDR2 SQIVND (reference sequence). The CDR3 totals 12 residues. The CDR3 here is CASSRGLTEAFF. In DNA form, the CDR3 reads TGTGCCAGTTCGAGGGGGCTCACTGAAGCTTTCTTT.

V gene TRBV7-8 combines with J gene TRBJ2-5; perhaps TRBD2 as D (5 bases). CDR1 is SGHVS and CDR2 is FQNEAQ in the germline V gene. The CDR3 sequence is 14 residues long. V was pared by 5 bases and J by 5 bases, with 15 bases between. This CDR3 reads CASSPEEVGETQYF. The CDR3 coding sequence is TGTGCCAGCAGCCCCGAGGAGGTGGGGGAGACCCAGTACTTC.

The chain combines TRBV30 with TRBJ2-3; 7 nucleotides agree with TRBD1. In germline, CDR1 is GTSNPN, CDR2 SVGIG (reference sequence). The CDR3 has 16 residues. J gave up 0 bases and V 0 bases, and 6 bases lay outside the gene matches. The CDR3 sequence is CAWSVRLGQSTDTQYF. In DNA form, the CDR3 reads TGTGCCTGGAGTGTACGATTGGGACAGAGCACAGATACGCAGTATTTT.

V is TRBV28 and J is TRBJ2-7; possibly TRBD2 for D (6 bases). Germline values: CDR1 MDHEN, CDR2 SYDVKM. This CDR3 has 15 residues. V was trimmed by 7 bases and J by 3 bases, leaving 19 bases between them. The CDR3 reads CASTPRPSASYEQYF. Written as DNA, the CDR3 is TGTGCCAGCACCCCCCGTCCTAGCGCGAGCTACGAGCAGTACTTC.

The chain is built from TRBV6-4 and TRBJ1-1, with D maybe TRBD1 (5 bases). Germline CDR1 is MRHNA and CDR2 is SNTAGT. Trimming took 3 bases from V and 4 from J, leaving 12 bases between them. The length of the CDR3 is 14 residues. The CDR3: CASSEAGKGTEAFF. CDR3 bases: TGTGCCAGCAGTGAGGCAGGGAAGGGCACTGAAGCTTTCTTT.

CDR3 residues: CASRDYRGRPEQFF. For the CDR3, the DNA is TGTGCCAGCAGGGACTACAGGGGCCGCCCAGAGCAGTTCTTC. This chain joins TRBV7-9 and TRBJ2-1; the D gene is possibly TRBD1 (7 bases). V was pared by 6 bases and J by 10 bases, with 19 bases between. The germline gives CDR1 SEHNR, CDR2 FQNEAQ (reference sequence). This CDR3 region has 14 residues.